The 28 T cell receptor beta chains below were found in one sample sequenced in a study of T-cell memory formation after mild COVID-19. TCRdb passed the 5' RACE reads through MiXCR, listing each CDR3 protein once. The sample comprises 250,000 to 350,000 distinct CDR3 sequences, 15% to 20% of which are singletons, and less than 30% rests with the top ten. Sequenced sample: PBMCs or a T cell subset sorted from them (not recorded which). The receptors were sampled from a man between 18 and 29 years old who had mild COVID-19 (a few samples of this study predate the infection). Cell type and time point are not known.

CDR3 DNA sequence: TGTGCCAGCAGTTACAAAGACAGGAGTGGAGATACGCAGTATTTT. This translates into CASSYKDRSGDTQYF. The chain has TRBV6-5 and TRBJ2-3; D may be TRBD1 (6 bases). The CDR3 length is 15 residues. The germline gives CDR1 MNHEY, CDR2 SVGAGI. V lost 2 bases and J lost 5, with 14 bases in between.

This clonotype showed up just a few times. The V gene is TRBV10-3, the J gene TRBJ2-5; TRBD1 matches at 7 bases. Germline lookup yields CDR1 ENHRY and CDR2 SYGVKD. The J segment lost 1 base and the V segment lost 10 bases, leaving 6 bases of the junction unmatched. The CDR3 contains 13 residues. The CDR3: CATQQGLQETQYF. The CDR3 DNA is TGTGCCACGCAACAGGGGCTCCAAGAGACCCAGTACTTC.

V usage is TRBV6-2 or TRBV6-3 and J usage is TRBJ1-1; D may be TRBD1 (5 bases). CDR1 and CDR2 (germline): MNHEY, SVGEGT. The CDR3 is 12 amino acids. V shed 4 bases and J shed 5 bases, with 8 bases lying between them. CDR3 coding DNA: TGTGCCAGCAGTTTCAGGGTTACTGAAGCTTTCTTT. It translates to CASSFRVTEAFF.

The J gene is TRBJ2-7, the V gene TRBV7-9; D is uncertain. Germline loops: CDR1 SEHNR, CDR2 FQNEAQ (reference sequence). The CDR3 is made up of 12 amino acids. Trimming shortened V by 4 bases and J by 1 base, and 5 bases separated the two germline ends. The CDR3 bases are TGTGCCAGCAGCTCGCGGTCCTACGAGCAGTACTTC. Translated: CASSSRSYEQYF.

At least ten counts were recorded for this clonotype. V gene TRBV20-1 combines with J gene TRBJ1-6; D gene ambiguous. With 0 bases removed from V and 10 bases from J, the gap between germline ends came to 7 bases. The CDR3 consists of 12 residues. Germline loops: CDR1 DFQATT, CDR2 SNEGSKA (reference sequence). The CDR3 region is CSARERNSPLHF. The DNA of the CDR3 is TGCAGTGCTAGAGAGCGTAACTCACCCCTCCACTTT.

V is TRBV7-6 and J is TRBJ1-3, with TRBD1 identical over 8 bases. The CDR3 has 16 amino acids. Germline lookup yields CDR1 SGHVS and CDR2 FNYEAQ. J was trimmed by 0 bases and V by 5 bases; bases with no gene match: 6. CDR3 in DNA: TGTGCCAGCAGCCGGACCACAGGGGGCTCTGGAAACACCATATATTTT. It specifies CASSRTTGGSGNTIYF.

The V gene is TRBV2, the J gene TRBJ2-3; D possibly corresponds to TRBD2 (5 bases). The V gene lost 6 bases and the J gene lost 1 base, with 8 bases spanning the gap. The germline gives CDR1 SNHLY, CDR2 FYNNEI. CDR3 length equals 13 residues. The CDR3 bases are TGTGCCAGCAGGATGGGAGGCACAGATACGCAGTATTTT. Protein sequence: CASRMGGTDTQYF.

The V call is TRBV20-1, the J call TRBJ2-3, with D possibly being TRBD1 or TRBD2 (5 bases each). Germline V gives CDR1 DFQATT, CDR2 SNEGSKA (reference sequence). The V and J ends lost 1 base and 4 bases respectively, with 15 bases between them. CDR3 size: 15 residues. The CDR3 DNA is TGCAGTGCTAGAGTTGGGGCGGGCCCCCCAGATACGCAGTATTTT. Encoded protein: CSARVGAGPPDTQYF.

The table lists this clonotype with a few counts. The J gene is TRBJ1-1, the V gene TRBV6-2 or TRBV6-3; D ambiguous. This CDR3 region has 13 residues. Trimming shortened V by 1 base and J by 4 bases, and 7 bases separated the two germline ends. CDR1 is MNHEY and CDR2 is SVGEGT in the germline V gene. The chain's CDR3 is CASSYWLGTEAFF. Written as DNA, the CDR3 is TGTGCCAGCAGTTACTGGTTGGGCACTGAAGCTTTCTTT.

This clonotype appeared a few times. In nucleotides, the CDR3 is TGCAGTGCTAGAGGTGCACAGGTAGACAATCAGCCCCAGCATTTT. Translation: CSARGAQVDNQPQHF. The chain has TRBV20-1 and TRBJ1-5, with D possibly TRBD1 on 5 matching bases. The ends were cut back, 1 base at V and 3 bases at J, with 13 bases in the middle. The CDR3 runs to 15 residues. Germline values: CDR1 DFQATT, CDR2 SNEGSKA (reference sequence).

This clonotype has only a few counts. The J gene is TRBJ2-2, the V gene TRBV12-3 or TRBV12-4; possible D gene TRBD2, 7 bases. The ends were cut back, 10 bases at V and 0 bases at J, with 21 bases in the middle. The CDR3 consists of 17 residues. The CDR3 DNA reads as TGTGCCACCTCCGAAGGGGCGGGGGCACCGAACACCGGGGAGCTGTTTTTT. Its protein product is CATSEGAGAPNTGELFF.

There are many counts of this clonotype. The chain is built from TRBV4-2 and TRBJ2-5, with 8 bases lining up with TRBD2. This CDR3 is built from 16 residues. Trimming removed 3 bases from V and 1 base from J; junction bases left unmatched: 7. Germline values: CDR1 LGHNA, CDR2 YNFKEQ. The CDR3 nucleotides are TGTGCCAGCAGCCAGGAACTAGCGGCCCCCCAAGAGACCCAGTACTTC. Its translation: CASSQELAAPQETQYF.

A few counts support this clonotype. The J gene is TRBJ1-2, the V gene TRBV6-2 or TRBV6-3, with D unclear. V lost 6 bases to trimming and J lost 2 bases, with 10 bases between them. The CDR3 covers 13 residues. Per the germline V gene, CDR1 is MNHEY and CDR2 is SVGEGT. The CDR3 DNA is TGTGCCAGCAGCCGGCAGGACAACTATGGCTACACCTTC. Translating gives CASSRQDNYGYTF.

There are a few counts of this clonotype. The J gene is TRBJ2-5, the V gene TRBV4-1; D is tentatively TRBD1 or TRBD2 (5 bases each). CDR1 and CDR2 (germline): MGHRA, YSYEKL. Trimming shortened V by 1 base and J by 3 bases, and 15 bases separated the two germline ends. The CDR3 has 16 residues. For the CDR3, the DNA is TGCGCCAGCAGCCAAGTACCGGGGCGAGCTAAAGAGACCCAGTACTTC. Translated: CASSQVPGRAKETQYF.

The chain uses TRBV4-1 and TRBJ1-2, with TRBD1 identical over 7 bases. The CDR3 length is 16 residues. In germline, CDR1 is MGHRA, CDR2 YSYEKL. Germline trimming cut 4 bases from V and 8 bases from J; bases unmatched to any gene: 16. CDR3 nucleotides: TGCGCCAGCAGCCTTTCGGGACAGCCTAATTCTGGCGGCTACACCTTC. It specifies CASSLSGQPNSGGYTF.

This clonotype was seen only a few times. Written as DNA, the CDR3 is TGTGCCAGCTCACCAATGGAGACACCAACCTACGAGCAGTACTTC. Translation: CASSPMETPTYEQYF. The chain links TRBV18 to TRBJ2-7; D ambiguous. V was shortened by 2 bases and J by 2 bases, with 13 bases between the two germline ends. Germline V lookup: CDR1 KGHSH, CDR2 LQKENI. The CDR3 loop spans 15 amino acids.

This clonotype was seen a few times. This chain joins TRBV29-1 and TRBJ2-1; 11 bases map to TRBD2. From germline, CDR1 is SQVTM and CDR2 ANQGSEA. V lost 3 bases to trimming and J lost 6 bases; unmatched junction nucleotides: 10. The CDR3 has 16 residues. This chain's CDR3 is CSVDLTSGGGVNEQFF. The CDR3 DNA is TGCAGCGTTGACCTTACTAGCGGGGGAGGGGTCAATGAGCAGTTCTTC.

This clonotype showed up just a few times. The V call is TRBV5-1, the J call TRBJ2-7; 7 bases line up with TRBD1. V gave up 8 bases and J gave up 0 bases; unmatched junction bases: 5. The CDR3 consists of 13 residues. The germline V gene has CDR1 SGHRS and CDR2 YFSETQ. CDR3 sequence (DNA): TGCGCCAGTGGGACAGCCCCCTCCTACGAGCAGTACTTC. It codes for CASGTAPSYEQYF.

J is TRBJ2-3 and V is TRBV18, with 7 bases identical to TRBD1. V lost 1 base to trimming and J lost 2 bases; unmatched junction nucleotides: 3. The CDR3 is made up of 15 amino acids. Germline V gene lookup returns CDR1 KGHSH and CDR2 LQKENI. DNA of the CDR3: TGTGCCAGCTCACCACAGGACAGGCACACAGATACGCAGTATTTT. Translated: CASSPQDRHTDTQYF.

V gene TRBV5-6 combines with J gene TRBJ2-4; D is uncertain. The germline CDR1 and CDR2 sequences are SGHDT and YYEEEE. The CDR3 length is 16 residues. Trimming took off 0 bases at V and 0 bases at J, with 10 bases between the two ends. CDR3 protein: CASSLADLLAKNIQYF. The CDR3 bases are TGTGCCAGCAGCTTGGCAGACCTACTAGCCAAAAACATTCAGTACTTC.

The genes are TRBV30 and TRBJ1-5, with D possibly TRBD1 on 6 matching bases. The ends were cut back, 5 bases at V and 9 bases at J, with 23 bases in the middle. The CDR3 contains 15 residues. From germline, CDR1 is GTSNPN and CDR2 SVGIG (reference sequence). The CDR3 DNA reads TGTGCCTGGGTGGATGGACAGACCCAAGGCGGGCCCCAGCATTTT. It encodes CAWVDGQTQGGPQHF.

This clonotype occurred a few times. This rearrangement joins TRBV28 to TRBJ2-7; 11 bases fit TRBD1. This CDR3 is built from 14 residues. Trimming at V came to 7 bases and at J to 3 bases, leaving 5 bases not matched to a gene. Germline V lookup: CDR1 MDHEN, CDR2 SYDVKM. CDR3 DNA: TGTGCCAGCACCCCGGGGACAGGGGGCTACGAGCAGTACGTC. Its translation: CASTPGTGGYEQYV.

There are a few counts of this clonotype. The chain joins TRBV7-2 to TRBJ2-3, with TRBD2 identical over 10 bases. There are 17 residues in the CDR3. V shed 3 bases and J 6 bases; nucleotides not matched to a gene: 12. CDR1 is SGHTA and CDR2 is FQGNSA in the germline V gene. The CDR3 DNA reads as TGTGCCAGCAGCTTGCAGCGGGGGGGTTTTCCGTGGGATACGCAGTATTTT. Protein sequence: CASSLQRGGFPWDTQYF. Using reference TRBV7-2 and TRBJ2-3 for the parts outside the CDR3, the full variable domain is GAGVSQSPSNKVTEKGKDVELRCDPISGHTALYWYRQSLGQGLEFLIYFQGNSAPDKSGLPSDRFSAERTGGSVSTLTIQRTQQEDSAVYLCASSLQRGGFPWDTQYFGPGTRLTVL.

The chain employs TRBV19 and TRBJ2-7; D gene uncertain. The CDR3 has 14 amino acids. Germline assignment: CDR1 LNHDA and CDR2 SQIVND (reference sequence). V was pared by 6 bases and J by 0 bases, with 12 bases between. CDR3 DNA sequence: TGTGCCAGTAGCACGGACGACCTCTCCTACGAGCAGTACTTC. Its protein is CASSTDDLSYEQYF.

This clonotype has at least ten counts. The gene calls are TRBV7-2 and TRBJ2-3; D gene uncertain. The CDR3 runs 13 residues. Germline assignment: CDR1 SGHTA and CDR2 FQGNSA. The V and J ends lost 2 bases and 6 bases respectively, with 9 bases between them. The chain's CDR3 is CASSLTPWDTQYF. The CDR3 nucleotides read TGTGCCAGCAGCTTAACCCCCTGGGATACGCAGTATTTT.

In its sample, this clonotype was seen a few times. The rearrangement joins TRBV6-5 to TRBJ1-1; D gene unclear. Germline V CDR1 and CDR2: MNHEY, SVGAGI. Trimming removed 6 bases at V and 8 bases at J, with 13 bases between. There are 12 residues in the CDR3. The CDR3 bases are TGTGCCAGCAGGGTTACCGAAGACGAAGCTTTCTTT. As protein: CASRVTEDEAFF.

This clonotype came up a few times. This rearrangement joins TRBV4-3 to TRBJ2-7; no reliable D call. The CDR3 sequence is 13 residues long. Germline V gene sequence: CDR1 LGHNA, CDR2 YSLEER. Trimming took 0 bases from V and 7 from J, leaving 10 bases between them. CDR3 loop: CASSQDLAWEQYF. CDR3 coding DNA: TGCGCCAGCAGCCAAGATCTCGCGTGGGAGCAGTACTTC.

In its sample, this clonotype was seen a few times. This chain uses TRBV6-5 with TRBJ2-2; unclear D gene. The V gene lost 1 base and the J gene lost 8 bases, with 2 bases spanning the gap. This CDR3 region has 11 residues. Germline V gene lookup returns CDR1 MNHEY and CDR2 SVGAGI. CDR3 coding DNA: TGTGCCAGCAGTTACTGGGGGGAGCTGTTTTTT. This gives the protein CASSYWGELFF.